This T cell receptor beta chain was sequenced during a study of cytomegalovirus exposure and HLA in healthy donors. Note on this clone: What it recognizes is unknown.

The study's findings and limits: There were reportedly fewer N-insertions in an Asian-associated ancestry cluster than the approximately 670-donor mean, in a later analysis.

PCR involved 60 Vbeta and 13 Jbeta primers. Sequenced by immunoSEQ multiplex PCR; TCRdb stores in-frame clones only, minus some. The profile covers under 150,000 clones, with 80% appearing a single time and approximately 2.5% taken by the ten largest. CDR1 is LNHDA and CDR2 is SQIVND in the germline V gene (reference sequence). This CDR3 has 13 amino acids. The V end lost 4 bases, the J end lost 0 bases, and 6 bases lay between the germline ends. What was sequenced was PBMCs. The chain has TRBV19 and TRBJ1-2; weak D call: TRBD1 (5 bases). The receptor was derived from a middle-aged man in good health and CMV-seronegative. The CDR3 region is CASSRQTNYGYTF. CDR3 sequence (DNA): TGTGCCAGTAGTAGACAGACTAACTATGGCTACACCTTC.